These 4 T cell receptor beta chains were sequenced from one sample in a study of shared clonotypes between healthy human individuals. Sequencing was performed with immunoSEQ multiplex PCR; in TCRdb, only in-frame clones are kept and a portion is missing. The profile covers roughly 2.6 million clones, with approximately 92% appearing a single time and over 0.12% taken by the ten largest. The sequenced sample was naive CD4+ T cells sorted from blood. Subset of the sample: CD45RA+ positively selected. All receptors come from a man younger than 35 in good health.

This clone came up once. The chain joins TRBV27 to TRBJ2-5; 11 bases fit TRBD2. The germline V gene has CDR1 MNHEY and CDR2 SMNVEV (reference sequence). Trimming took 0 bases from V and 5 from J; bases not matched to a gene: 2. This CDR3 contains 15 residues. The chain's CDR3 is CASSLSRTSGETQYF. For the CDR3, the DNA is TGTGCCAGCAGTTTATCCCGGACTAGCGGGGAGACCCAGTACTTC.

This rearrangement joins TRBV28 to TRBJ2-7; the D is unclear. Germline CDR1 MDHEN, CDR2 SYDVKM. V shed 8 bases and J shed 0 bases, with 11 bases lying between them. The CDR3 is made up of 13 amino acids. The chain's CDR3 is CASGNSGSYEQYF. DNA of the CDR3: TGTGCCAGCGGAAATTCGGGCTCCTACGAGCAGTACTTC. Full variable domain (missing parts from reference TRBV28 and TRBJ2-7): DVKVTQSSRYLVKRTGEKVFLECVQDMDHENMFWYRQDPGLGLRLIYFSYDVKMKEKGDIPEGYSVSREKKERFSLILESASTNQTSMYLCASGNSGSYEQYFGPGTRLTVT.

J is TRBJ2-2 and V is TRBV5-1; a weak D match, TRBD1 (5 bases). V lost 4 bases and J 6 bases, leaving 19 bases between the germline ends. The germline CDR1 and CDR2 sequences are SGHRS and YFSETQ. The CDR3 sequence is 16 residues long. CDR3 coding DNA: TGCGCCAGCAGCCTTGGTCCCAGGGATGATTCCGGGGAGCTGTTTTTT. Amino acids: CASSLGPRDDSGELFF.

The gene calls are TRBV5-5 and TRBJ2-4; the D gene is possibly TRBD1 (5 bases). The CDR3 length is 18 residues. The V and J ends lost 0 bases and 0 bases respectively, with 16 bases between them. Germline CDR1 is SGHKS and CDR2 is YYEKEE (reference sequence). The CDR3 region is CASSLASYRKVAKNIQYF. The DNA of the CDR3 is TGTGCCAGCAGCTTGGCCAGTTACAGGAAGGTAGCCAAAAACATTCAGTACTTC.